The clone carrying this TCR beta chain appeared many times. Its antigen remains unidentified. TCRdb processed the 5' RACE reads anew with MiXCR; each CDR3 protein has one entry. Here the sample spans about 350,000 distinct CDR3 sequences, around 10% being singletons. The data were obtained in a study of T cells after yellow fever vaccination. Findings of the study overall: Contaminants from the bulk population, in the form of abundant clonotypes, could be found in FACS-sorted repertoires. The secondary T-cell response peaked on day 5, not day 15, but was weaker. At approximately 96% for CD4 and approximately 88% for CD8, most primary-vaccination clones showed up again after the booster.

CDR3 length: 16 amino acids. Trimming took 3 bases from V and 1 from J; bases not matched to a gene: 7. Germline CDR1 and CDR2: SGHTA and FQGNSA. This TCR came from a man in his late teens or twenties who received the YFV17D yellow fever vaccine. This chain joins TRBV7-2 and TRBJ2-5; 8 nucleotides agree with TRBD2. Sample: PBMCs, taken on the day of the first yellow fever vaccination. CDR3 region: CASSLGLAGGQETQYF. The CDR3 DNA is TGTGCCAGCAGCTTGGGGCTGGCGGGGGGCCAAGAGACCCAGTACTTC.